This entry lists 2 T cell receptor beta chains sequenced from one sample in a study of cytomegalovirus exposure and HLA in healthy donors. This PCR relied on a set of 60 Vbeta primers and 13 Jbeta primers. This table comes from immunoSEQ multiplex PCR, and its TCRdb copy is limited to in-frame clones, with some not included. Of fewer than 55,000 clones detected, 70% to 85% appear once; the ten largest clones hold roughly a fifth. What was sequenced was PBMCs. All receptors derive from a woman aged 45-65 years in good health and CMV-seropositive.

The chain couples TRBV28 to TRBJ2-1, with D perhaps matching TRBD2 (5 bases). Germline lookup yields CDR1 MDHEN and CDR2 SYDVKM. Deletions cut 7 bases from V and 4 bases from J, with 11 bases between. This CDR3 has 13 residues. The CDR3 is CASKYGLYNEQFF. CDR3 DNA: TGTGCCAGCAAATACGGACTTTACAATGAGCAGTTCTTC.

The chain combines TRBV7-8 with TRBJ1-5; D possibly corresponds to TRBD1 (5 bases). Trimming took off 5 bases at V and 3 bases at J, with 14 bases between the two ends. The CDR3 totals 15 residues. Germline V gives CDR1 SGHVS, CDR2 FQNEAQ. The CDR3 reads CASSQTVTNNQPQHF. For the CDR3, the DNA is TGTGCCAGCAGCCAGACAGTCACCAACAATCAGCCCCAGCATTTT. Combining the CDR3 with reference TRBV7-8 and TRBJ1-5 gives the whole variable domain GAGVSQSPRYKVAKRGQDVALRCDPISGHVSLFWYQQALGQGPEFLTYFQNEAQLDKSGLPSDRFFAERPEGSVSTLKIQRTQQEDSAVYLCASSQTVTNNQPQHFGDGTRLSIL.